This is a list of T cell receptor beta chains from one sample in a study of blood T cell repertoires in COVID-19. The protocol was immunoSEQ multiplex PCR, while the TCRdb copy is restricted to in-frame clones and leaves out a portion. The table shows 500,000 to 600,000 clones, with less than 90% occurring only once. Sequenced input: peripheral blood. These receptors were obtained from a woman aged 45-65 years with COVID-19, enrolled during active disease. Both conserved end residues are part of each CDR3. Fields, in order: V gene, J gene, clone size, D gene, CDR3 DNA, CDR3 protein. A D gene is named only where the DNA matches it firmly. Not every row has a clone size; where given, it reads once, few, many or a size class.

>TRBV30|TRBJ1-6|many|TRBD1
TGTGCCTGGAGGGACAGGGGGGACTCACCCCTCCACTTT
CAWRDRGDSPLHF
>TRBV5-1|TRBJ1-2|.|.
TGCGCCAGCAGCTTACCACCGGGACAAAGATCCTATGGCTACACCTTC
CASSLPPGQRSYGYTF
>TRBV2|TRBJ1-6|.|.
TGTGCCAGCAGTATTGCCCCAAGAGACGCAGGCTATAATTCACCCCTCCACTTT
CASSIAPRDAGYNSPLHF
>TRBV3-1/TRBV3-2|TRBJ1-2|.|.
TGTGCCAGCAGCCAGGTCCAGGGGAGGGGTGGCTACACCTTC
CASSQVQGRGGYTF
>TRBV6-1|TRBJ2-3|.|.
TGTGCCAGCAGTGAATCCAGGGTTAGCACAGATACGCAGTATTTT
CASSESRVSTDTQYF
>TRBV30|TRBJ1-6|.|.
TGTGCCTGGAGTGTACTAGGGTCCCTAGGGTCACCCCTCCACTTT
CAWSVLGSLGSPLHF
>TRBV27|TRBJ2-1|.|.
TGTGCCAGCAGTTTATCAGGGCCGACAGGGCAGTTCTTC
CASSLSGPTGQFF
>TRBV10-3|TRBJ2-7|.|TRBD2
TGTGCCATCATGGCAGGGAGGGCCGAGCAGTACTTC
CAIMAGRAEQYF
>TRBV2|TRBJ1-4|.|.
TGTGCCAGCAGATCTATACAGGGCGTGGGGGAAAAACTGTTTTTT
CASRSIQGVGEKLFF
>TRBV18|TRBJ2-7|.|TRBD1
TGTGCCAGCTCACCAGGGGGACAGGGAGACGAGCAGTACTTC
CASSPGGQGDEQYF
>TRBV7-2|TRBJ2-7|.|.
TGTGCCAGCAGCTCCTACCTAGGCTCTTACGAGCAGTACTTC
CASSSYLGSYEQYF
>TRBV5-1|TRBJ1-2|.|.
TGCGCCAGCAGCTTGGACAGGGTCATCTATGGCTACACCTTC
CASSLDRVIYGYTF
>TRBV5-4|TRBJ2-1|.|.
TGTGCCAGCACCCCCAACTCGGTCGCTTCCTACAATGAGCAGTTCTTC
CASTPNSVASYNEQFF
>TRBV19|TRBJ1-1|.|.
TGTGCCACCCGTTCGGGGATCATGAACACTGAAGCTTTCTTT
CATRSGIMNTEAFF
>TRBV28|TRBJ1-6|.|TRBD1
TGTGCCAGCAGTCCACACAGGGGACCCCCTCGCGGGGCCCTCCACTTT
CASSPHRGPPRGALHF
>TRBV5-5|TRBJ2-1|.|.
TGTGCCAGCAGCATAGATGACACGTACAATGAGCAGTTCTTC
CASSIDDTYNEQFF
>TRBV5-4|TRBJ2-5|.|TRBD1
TGTGCCAGCAGCTTACAGGGGCTAACGGAAGAGACCCAGTACTTC
CASSLQGLTEETQYF
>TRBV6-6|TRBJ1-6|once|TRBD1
TGTGCCAGCAGGGGACAGAGAGCGAATTCACCCCTCCACTTT
CASRGQRANSPLHF
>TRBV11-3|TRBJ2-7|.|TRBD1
TGTGCCAGCAGCTCAACAGGGGGCCCCCACGAGCAGTACTTC
CASSSTGGPHEQYF
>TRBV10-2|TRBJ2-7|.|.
TGCGCCAGCAGTGAACTTCATAAACCGAGGGTTGTGAACGAGCAGTACTTC
CASSELHKPRVVNEQYF
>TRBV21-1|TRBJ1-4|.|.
TGTGCCAACGAACAGCGGGGGACAGGGAATGAAAAACTGTTTTTT
CANEQRGTGNEKLFF
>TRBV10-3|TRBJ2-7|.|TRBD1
TGTGCCATCAGTGGGTACGACAGGGGCGGCGAGCAGTACTTC
CAISGYDRGGEQYF